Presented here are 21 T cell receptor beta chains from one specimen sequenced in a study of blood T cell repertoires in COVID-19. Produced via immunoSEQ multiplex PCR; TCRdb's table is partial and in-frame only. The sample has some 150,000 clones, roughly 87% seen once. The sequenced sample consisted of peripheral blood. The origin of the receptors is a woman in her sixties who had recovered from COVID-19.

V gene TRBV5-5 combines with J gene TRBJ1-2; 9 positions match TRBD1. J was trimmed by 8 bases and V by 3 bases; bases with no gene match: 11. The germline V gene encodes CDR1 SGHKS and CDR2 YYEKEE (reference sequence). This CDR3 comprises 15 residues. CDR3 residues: CASSYGDRVSGGYTF. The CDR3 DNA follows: TGTGCCAGCAGCTACGGGGACAGGGTGTCTGGAGGCTACACCTTC.

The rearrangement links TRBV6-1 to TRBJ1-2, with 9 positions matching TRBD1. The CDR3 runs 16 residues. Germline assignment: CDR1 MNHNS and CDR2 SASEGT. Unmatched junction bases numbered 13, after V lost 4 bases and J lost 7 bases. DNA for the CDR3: TGTGCCAGCAGTGTCCTCGCCGGGACAGGGTTTCTTGGCTACACCTTC. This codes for CASSVLAGTGFLGYTF.

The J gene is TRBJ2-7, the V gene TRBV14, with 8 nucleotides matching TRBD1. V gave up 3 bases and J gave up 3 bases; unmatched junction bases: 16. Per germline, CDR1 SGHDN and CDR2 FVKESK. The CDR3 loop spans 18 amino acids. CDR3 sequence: CASSHSGTGLPGGYEQYF. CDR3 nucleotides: TGTGCCAGCAGCCACTCCGGGACAGGCCTACCTGGTGGCTACGAGCAGTACTTC. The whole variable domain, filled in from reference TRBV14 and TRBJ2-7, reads EAGVTQFPSHSVIEKGQTVTLRCDPISGHDNLYWYRRVMGKEIKFLLHFVKESKQDESGMPNNRFLAERTGGTYSTLKVQPAELEDSGVYFCASSHSGTGLPGGYEQYFGPGTRLTVT.

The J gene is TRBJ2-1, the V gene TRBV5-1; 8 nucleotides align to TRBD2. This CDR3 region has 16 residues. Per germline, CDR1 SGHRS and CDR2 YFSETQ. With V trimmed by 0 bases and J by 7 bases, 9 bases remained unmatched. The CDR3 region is CASSLAGGALGNEQFF. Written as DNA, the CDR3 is TGCGCCAGCAGCTTGGCCGGGGGGGCCCTCGGAAATGAGCAGTTCTTC.

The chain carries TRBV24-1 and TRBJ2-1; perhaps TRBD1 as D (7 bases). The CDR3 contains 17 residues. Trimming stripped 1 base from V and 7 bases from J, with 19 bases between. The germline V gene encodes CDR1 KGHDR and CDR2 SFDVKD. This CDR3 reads CATSDLRGPGGKNEQFF. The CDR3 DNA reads TGTGCCACCAGTGATTTAAGGGGGCCAGGGGGGAAAAATGAGCAGTTCTTC.

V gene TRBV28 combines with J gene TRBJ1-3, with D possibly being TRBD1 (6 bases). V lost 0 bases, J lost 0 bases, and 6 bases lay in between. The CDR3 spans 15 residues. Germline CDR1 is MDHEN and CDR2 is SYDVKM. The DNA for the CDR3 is TGTGCCAGCAGTTTATGGGGACACTCTGGAAACACCATATATTTT. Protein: CASSLWGHSGNTIYF.

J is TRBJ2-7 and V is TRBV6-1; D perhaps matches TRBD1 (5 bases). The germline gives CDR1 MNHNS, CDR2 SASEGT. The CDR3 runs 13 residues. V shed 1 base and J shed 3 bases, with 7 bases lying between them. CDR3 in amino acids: CASSEEGDYEQYF. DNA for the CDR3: TGTGCCAGCAGTGAAGAAGGGGACTACGAGCAGTACTTC.

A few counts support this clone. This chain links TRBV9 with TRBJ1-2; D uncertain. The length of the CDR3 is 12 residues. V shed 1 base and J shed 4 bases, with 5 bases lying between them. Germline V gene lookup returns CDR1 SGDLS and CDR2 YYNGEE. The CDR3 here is CASSVYGYGYTF. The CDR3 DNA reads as TGTGCCAGCAGCGTATACGGCTATGGCTACACCTTC.

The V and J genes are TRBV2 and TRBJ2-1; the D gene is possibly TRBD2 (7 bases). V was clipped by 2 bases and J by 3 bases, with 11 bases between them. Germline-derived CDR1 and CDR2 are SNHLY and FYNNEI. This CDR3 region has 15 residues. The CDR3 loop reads CASSERGGDYNEQFF. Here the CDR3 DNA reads TGTGCCAGCAGTGAACGAGGGGGGGACTACAATGAGCAGTTCTTC. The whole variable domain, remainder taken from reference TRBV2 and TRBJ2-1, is EPEVTQTPSHQVTQMGQEVILRCVPISNHLYFYWYRQILGQKVEFLVSFYNNEISEKSEIFDDQFSVERPDGSNFTLKIRSTKLEDSAMYFCASSERGGDYNEQFFGPGTRLTVL.

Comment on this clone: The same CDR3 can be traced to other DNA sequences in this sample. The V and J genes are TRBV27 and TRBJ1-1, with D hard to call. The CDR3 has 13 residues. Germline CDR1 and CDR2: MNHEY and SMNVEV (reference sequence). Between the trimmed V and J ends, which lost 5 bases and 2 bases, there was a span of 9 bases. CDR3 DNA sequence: TGTGCCAGCAGTCCCAGATTAAACACTGAAGCTTTCTTT. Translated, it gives CASSPRLNTEAFF.

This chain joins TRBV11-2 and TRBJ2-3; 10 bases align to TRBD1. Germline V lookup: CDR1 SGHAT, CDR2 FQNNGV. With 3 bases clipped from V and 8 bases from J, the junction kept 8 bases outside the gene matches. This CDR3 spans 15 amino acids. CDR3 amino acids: CASSLGTGAGATQYF. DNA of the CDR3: TGTGCCAGCAGCTTGGGGACAGGGGCGGGAGCTACGCAGTATTTT.

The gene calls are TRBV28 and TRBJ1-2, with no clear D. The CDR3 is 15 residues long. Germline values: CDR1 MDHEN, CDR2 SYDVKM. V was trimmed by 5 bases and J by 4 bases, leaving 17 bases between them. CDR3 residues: CASSQSGGWTYGYTF. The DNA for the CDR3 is TGTGCCAGCAGTCAATCAGGAGGGTGGACCTATGGCTACACCTTC.

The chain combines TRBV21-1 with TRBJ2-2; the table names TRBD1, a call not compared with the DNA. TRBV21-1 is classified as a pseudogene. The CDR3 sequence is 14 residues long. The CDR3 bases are TGTGCCAGCAGCGCCCGACAGGCCCACGGGGAGCTGTTTTTT. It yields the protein CASSARQAHGELFF.

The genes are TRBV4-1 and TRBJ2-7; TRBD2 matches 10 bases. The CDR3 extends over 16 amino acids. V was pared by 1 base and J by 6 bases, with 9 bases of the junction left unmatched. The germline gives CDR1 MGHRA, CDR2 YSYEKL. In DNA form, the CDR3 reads TGCGCCAGCAGCCAAGGCGGGTTGAGCGGGGGGGCCGAGCAGTACTTC. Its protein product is CASSQGGLSGGAEQYF.

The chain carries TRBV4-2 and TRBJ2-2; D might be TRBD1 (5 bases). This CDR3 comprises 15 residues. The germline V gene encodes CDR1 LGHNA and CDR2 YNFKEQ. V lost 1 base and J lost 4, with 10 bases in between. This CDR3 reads CASSQVKGSTGELFF. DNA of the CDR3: TGTGCCAGCAGCCAAGTGAAGGGGTCCACCGGGGAGCTGTTTTTT.

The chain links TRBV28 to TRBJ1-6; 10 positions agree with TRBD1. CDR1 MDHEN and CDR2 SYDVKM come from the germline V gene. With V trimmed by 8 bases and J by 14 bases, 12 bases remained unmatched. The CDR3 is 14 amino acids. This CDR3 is CASGGQGKVVALHF. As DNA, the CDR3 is TGTGCCAGCGGGGGACAGGGGAAAGTTGTGGCCCTCCACTTT.

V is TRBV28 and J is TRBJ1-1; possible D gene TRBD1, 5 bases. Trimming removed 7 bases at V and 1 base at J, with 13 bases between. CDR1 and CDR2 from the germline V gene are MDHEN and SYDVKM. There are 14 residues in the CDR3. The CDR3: CASINADTNTEAFF. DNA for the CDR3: TGTGCCAGCATCAACGCGGACACGAACACTGAAGCTTTCTTT.

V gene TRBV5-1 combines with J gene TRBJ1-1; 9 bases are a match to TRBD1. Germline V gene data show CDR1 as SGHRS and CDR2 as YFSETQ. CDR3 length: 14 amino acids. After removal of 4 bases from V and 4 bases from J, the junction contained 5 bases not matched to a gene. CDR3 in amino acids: CASSGGQGLTEAFF. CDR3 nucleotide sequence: TGCGCCAGCAGCGGGGGACAGGGCCTCACTGAAGCTTTCTTT.

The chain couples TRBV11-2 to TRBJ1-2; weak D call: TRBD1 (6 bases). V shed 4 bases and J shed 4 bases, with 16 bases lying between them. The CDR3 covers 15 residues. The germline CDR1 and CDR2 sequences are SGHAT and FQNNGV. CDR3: CASSSKTGSSYGYTF. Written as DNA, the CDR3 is TGTGCCAGCAGCTCCAAGACAGGATCATCCTATGGCTACACCTTC.

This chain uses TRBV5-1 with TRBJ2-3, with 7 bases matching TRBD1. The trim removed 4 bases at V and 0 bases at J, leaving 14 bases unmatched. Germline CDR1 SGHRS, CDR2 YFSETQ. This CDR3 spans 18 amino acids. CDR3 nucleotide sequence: TGCGCCAGCAGCAACAGACAGGGATTTCCCACTAGCACAGATACGCAGTATTTT. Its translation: CASSNRQGFPTSTDTQYF.

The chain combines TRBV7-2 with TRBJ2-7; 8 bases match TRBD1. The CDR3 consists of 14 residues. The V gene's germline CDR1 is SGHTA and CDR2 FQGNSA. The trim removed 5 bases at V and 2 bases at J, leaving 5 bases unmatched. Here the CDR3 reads CASSPGQAAYEQYF. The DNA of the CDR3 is TGTGCCAGCAGCCCGGGACAGGCAGCCTACGAGCAGTACTTC. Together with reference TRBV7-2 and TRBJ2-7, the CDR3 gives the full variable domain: GAGVSQSPSNKVTEKGKDVELRCDPISGHTALYWYRQSLGQGLEFLIYFQGNSAPDKSGLPSDRFSAERTGGSVSTLTIQRTQQEDSAVYLCASSPGQAAYEQYFGPGTRLTVT.